The rows below give T cell receptor beta chains drawn from one sample of a study of CD8 T cells in ankylosing spondylitis. TCRdb redid the calling of the 5' RACE reads with MiXCR, one entry per CDR3 protein. The table lists hundreds of thousands of distinct CDR3 sequences, 12% of them singletons. Input material: blood, either unsorted or a sorted T cell fraction (not recorded which). The receptors derive from a male donor with ankylosing spondylitis. CDR3s include the opening cysteine and the closing phenylalanine or tryptophan. A D gene is named only where the DNA matches it firmly. Rows may omit the clone size; those that give it use once, few, many or a size class.

>TRBV7-9|NA|NA|TRBJ2-7
CASSLSGPDEQYF
TGTGCCAGCAGCTTATCGGGACCTGACGAGCAGTACTTC
>TRBV5-1|TRBD2|few|TRBJ2-3
CASSPMTSGRADTQYF
TGCGCCAGCAGCCCAATGACTAGCGGGAGGGCAGATACGCAGTATTTT
>TRBV20-1|TRBD2|NA|TRBJ2-7
CSATTSPYEQYF
TGCAGTGCTACGACTAGCCCCTACGAGCAGTACTTC
>TRBV5-1|TRBD2|NA|TRBJ2-7
CASSPRGSGTYEQYF
TGCGCCAGCAGCCCCCGGGGTAGCGGGACCTACGAGCAGTACTTC
>TRBV6-1|TRBD1|NA|TRBJ2-7
CASSDWDSYYEQYF
TGTGCCAGCAGTGATTGGGACAGCTACTACGAGCAGTACTTC
>TRBV5-1|NA|NA|TRBJ1-5
CASSLGSSHSNQPQHF
TGCGCCAGCAGCTTGGGGTCCAGCCATAGCAATCAGCCCCAGCATTTT
>TRBV5-1|NA|NA|TRBJ2-2
CASSFPDRELFF
TGCGCCAGCAGCTTTCCTGACCGGGAGCTGTTTTTT
>TRBV20-1|NA|NA|TRBJ2-3
CSAKTPFSTDTQYF
TGCAGTGCCAAGACTCCCTTTAGCACAGATACGCAGTATTTT
>TRBV20-1|TRBD1|many|TRBJ2-5
CSARDRQGQETQYF
TGCAGTGCTAGAGATAGACAGGGGCAAGAGACCCAGTACTTC
>TRBV5-5|NA|few|TRBJ1-6
CASSLVSGDSGSPLHF
TGTGCCAGCAGCTTGGTATCAGGTGACAGCGGGTCACCCCTCCACTTT
>TRBV18|TRBD2|NA|TRBJ2-7
CASSPRSRGAIAYEQYF
TGTGCCAGCTCACCTCGTTCGCGGGGGGCTATCGCCTACGAGCAGTACTTC
>TRBV27|NA|NA|TRBJ2-7
CASRQPGDSYEQYF
TGTGCCAGCAGACAGCCGGGGGACTCCTACGAGCAGTACTTC
>TRBV12-3/TRBV12-4|TRBD2|few|TRBJ2-5
CASSLGTSFQETQYF
TGTGCCAGCAGTTTGGGGACTAGCTTTCAAGAGACCCAGTACTTC
>TRBV20-1|NA|few|TRBJ2-1
CSAKPGPWRTNEQFF
TGCAGTGCTAAGCCGGGACCCTGGCGCACCAATGAGCAGTTCTTC
>TRBV6-2/TRBV6-3|NA|NA|TRBJ1-1
CATDDTYTEAFF
TGTGCCACCGACGACACCTACACTGAAGCTTTCTTT
>TRBV12-3/TRBV12-4|NA|many|TRBJ2-3
CASSLADGTDTQYF
TGTGCCAGCAGTTTAGCGGATGGCACAGATACGCAGTATTTT
>TRBV29-1|TRBD2|few|TRBJ2-1
CSGAVGGSSGGRQFF
TGCAGCGGCGCCGTAGGGGGTTCAAGCGGGGGCCGGCAGTTCTTC
>TRBV7-2|NA|few|TRBJ2-1
CASSLNRGITYNEQFF
TGTGCCAGCAGCTTGAATAGGGGCATTACCTACAATGAGCAGTTCTTC
>TRBV12-3/TRBV12-4|TRBD1|few|TRBJ2-1
CVSSPGQGDKEQFF
TGTGTCAGCAGTCCGGGACAGGGGGACAAAGAGCAGTTCTTC
>TRBV12-3/TRBV12-4|NA|few|TRBJ1-1
CASSFYARTFF
TGTGCCAGCAGTTTTTATGCCCGAACTTTCTTT
>TRBV20-1|NA|few|TRBJ2-3
CSARWTWDTQYF
TGCAGTGCTCGCTGGACGTGGGATACGCAGTATTTT
>TRBV18|NA|few|TRBJ2-4
CASSPGAAKNIQYF
TGTGCCAGCTCACCCGGGGCGGCCAAAAACATTCAGTACTTC
>TRBV20-1|TRBD1|NA|TRBJ1-6
CSAMGQGVRSPLHF
TGCAGTGCCATGGGACAGGGGGTAAGGTCACCCCTCCACTTT
>TRBV3-1|NA|NA|TRBJ1-2
CASSQGRVSYGYTF
TGTGCCAGCAGCCAGGGGCGGGTCTCCTATGGCTACACCTTC
>TRBV21-1|NA|few|TRBJ2-7
CASSKDTQRSYEQYF
TGTGCCAGCAGCAAAGATACACAGCGCTCCTACGAGCAGTACTTC
>TRBV6-2/TRBV6-3|NA|NA|TRBJ2-1
CASSSSGGFYNEQFF
NA
>TRBV28|NA|NA|TRBJ2-1
CASSLVADHAEQFF
TGTGCCAGCAGTTTAGTGGCGGACCATGCAGAGCAGTTCTTC
>TRBV5-5|NA|few|TRBJ1-5
CASSLWGVNQPQHF
TGTGCCAGCAGCTTGTGGGGGGTCAATCAGCCCCAGCATTTT
>TRBV20-1|NA|many|TRBJ2-3
CSARVGASTDTQYF
TGCAGTGCTAGAGTGGGGGCTAGCACAGATACGCAGTATTTT
>TRBV12-3/TRBV12-4|NA|many|TRBJ2-5
CASSYQGIETQYF
TGTGCCAGCAGTTATCAGGGGATCGAGACCCAGTACTTC
>TRBV14|NA|NA|TRBJ2-2
CASSQQLGGELFF
TGTGCCAGCAGCCAACAACTAGGCGGGGAGCTGTTTTTT
>TRBV20-1|NA|many|TRBJ2-5
CSARDIQETQYF
TGCAGTGCTAGGGACATCCAAGAGACCCAGTACTTC
>TRBV7-9|NA|few|TRBJ2-1
CASSLALLVDEQFF
TGTGCCAGCAGCTTAGCGCTATTAGTCGATGAGCAGTTCTTC
>TRBV25-1|NA|NA|TRBJ2-5
CASIKTNGETQYF
TGTGCCAGCATCAAAACCAATGGGGAGACCCAGTACTTC
>TRBV29-1|NA|NA|TRBJ1-1
CSVLLRMNTEAFF
TGCAGCGTTCTCTTGCGGATGAACACTGAAGCTTTCTTT
>TRBV4-3|NA|many|TRBJ1-5
CASSVGDNQPQHF
TGCGCCAGCAGCGTAGGGGACAATCAGCCCCAGCATTTT